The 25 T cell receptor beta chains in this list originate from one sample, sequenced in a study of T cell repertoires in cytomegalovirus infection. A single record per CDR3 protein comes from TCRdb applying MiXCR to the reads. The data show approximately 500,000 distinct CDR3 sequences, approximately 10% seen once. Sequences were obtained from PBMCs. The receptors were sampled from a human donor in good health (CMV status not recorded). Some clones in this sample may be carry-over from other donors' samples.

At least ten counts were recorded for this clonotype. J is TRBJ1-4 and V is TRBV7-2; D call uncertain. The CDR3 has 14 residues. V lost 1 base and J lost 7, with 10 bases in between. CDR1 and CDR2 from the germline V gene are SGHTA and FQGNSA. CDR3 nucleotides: TGTGCCAGCAGCTTAGTAAACCTTGGTGAAAAACTGTTTTTT. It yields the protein CASSLVNLGEKLFF. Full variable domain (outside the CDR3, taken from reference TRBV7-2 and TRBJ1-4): GAGVSQSPSNKVTEKGKDVELRCDPISGHTALYWYRQSLGQGLEFLIYFQGNSAPDKSGLPSDRFSAERTGGSVSTLTIQRTQQEDSAVYLCASSLVNLGEKLFFGSGTQLSVL.

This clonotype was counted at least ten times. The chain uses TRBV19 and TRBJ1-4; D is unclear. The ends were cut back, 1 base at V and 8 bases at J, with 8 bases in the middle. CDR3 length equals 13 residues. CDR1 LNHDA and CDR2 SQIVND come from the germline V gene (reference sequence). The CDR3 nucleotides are TGTGCCAGTAGTATAGCGGGAAGAGAAAAACTGTTTTTT. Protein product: CASSIAGREKLFF. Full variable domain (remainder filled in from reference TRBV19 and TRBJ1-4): DGGITQSPKYLFRKEGQNVTLSCEQNLNHDAMYWYRQDPGQGLRLIYYSQIVNDFQKGDIAEGYSVSREKKESFPLTVTSAQKNPTAFYLCASSIAGREKLFFGSGTQLSVL.

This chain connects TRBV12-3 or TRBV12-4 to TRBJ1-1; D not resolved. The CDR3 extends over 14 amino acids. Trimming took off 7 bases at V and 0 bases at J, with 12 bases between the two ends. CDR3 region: CASISRYLNTEAFF. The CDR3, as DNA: TGTGCCAGCATTTCGCGCTATCTGAACACTGAAGCTTTCTTT.

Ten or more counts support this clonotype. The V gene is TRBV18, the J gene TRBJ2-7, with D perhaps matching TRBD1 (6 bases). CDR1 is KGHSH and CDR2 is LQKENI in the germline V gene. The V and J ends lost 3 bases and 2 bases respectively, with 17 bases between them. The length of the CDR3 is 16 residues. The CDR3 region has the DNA TGTGCCAGCTCACCCCGTCAGGGGACCGCGCCCTACGAGCAGTACTTC. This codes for CASSPRQGTAPYEQYF.

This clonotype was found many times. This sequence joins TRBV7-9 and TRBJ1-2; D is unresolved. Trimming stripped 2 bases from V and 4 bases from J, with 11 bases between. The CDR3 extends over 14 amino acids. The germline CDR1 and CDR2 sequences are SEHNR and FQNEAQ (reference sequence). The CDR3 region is CASSLSGGPYGYTF. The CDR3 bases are TGTGCCAGCAGCTTATCGGGAGGCCCCTATGGCTACACCTTC.

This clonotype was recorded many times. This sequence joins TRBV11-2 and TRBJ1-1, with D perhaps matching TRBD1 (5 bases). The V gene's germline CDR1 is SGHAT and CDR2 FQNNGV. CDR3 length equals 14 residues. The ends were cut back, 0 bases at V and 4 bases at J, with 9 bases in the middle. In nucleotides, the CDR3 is TGTGCCAGCAGCTTAGACGGGGGATTCACTGAAGCTTTCTTT. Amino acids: CASSLDGGFTEAFF. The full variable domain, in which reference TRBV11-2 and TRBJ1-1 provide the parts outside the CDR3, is EAGVAQSPRYKIIEKRQSVAFWCNPISGHATLYWYQQILGQGPKLLIQFQNNGVVDDSQLPKDRFSAERLKGVDSTLKIQPAKLEDSAVYLCASSLDGGFTEAFFGQGTRLTVV.

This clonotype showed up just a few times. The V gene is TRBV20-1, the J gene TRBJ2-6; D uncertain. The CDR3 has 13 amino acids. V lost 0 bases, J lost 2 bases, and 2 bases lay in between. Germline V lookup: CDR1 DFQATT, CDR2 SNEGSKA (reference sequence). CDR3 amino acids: CSARDPGANVLTF. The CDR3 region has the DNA TGCAGTGCTAGAGATCCTGGGGCCAACGTCCTGACTTTC.

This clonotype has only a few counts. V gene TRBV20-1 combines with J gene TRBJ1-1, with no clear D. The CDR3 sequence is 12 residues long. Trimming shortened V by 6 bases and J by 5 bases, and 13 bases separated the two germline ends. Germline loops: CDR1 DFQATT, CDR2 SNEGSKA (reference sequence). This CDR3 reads CSAERTPTEAFF. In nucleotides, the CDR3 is TGCAGTGCCGAAAGGACGCCGACTGAAGCTTTCTTT.

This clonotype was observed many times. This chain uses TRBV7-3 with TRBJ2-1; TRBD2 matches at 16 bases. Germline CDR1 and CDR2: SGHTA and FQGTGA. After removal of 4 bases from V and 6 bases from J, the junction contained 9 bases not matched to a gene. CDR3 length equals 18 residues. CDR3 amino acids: CASSYLPGTSGGGNEQFF. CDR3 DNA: TGTGCCAGCAGCTATCTACCCGGGACTAGCGGGGGGGGCAATGAGCAGTTCTTC.

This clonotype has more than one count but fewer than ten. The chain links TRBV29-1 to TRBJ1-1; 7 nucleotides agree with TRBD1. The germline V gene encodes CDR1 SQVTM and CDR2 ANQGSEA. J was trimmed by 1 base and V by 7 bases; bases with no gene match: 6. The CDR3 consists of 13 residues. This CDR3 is CSATGTANTEAFF. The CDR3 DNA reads TGCAGCGCAACTGGGACAGCGAACACTGAAGCTTTCTTT.

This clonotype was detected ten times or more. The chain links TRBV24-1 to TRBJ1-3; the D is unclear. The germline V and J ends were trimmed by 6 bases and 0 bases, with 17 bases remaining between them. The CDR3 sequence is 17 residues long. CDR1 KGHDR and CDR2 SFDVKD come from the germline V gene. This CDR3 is CATSQPDPGISGNTIYF. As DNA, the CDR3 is TGTGCCACCAGTCAACCTGACCCGGGAATCTCTGGAAACACCATATATTTT.

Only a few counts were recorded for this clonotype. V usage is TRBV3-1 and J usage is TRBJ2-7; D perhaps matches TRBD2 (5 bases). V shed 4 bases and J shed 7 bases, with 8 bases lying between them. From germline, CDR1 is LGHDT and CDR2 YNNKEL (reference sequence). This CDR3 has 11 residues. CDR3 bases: TGTGCCAGCAGCCCGGGGTGGGAGCAGTACTTC. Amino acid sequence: CASSPGWEQYF.

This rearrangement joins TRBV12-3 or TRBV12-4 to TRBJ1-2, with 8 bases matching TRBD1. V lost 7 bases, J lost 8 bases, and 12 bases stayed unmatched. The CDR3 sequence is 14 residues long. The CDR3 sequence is CASNFEAGGTGYTF. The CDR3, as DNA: TGTGCCAGCAATTTCGAGGCAGGGGGCACCGGCTACACCTTC.

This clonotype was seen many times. The CDR3 region is CASSRQGLANYGYTF. In DNA, the CDR3 is TGTGCCAGCAGCCGTCAGGGCTTAGCTAACTATGGCTACACCTTC. The chain employs TRBV11-2 and TRBJ1-2, with D possibly being TRBD1 (5 bases). The V gene's germline CDR1 is SGHAT and CDR2 FQNNGV. With 5 bases removed from V and 0 bases from J, the gap between germline ends came to 13 bases. The CDR3 has 15 residues. Combining the CDR3 with reference TRBV11-2 and TRBJ1-2 gives the whole variable domain EAGVAQSPRYKIIEKRQSVAFWCNPISGHATLYWYQQILGQGPKLLIQFQNNGVVDDSQLPKDRFSAERLKGVDSTLKIQPAKLEDSAVYLCASSRQGLANYGYTFGSGTRLTVV.

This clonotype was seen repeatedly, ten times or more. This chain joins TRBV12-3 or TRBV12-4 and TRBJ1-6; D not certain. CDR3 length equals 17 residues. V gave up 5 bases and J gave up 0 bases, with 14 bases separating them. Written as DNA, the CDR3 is TGTGCCAGCAGTCGTCCCCCCCGGCGCTCCTATAATTCACCCCTCCACTTT. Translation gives CASSRPPRRSYNSPLHF.

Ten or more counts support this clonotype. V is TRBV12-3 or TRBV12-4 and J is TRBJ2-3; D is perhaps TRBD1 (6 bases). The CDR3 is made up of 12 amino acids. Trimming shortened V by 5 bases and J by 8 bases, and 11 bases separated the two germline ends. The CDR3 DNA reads TGTGCCAGCAGTCCGGACAGTGGTACGCAGTATTTT. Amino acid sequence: CASSPDSGTQYF.

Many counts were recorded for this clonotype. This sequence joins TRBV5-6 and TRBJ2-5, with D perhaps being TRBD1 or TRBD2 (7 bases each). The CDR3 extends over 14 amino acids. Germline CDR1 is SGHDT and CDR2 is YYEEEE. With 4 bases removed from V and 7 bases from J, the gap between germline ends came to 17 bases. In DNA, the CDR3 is TGTGCCAGCAGCGGGAGGACAGGCGGGGGGACCCAGTACTTC. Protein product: CASSGRTGGGTQYF.

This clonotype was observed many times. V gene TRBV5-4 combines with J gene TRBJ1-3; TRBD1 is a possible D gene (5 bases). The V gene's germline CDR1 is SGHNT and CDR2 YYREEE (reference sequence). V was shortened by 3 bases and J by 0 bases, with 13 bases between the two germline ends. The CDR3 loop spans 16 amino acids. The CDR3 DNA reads TGTGCCAGCAGCTGGGGCGCCCCCTCCTCTGGAAACACCATATATTTT. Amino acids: CASSWGAPSSGNTIYF.

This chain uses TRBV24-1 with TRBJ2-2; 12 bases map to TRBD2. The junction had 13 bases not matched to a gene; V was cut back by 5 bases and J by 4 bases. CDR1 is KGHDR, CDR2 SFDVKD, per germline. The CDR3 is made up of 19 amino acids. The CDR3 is CATSALGGLAGGSTGELFF. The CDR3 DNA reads TGTGCCACCAGTGCCTTGGGAGGGCTAGCGGGAGGGAGCACCGGGGAGCTGTTTTTT.

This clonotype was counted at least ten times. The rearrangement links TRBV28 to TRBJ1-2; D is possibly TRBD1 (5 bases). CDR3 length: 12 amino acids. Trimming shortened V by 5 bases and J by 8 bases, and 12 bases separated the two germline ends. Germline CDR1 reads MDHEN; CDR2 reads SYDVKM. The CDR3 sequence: CASSPQGRGYTF. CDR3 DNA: TGTGCCAGCAGTCCCCAGGGAAGGGGCTACACCTTC.

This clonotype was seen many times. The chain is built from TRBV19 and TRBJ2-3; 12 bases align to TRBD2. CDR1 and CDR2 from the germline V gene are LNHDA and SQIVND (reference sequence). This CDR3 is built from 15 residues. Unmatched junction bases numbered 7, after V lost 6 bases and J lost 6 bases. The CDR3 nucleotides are TGTGCCAGTAGCCAACTAGCGGGAGGCTTTGATACGCAGTATTTT. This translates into CASSQLAGGFDTQYF.

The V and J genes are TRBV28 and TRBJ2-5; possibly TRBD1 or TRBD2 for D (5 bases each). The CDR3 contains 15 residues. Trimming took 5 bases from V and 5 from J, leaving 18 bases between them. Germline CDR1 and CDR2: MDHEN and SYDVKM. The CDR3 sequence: CASSLLGQGEETQYF. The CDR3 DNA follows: TGTGCCAGCAGTCTCCTTGGACAAGGGGAGGAGACCCAGTACTTC.

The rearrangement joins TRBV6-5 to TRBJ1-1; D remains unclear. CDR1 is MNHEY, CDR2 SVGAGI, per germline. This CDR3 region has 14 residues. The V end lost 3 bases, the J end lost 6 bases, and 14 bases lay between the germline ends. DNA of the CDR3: TGTGCCAGCAGTTATGGGAGCGTAGTTGCTGAAGCTTTCTTT. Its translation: CASSYGSVVAEAFF.

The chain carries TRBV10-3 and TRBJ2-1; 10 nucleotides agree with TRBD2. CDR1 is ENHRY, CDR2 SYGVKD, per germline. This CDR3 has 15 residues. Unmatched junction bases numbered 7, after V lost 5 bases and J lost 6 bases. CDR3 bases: TGTGCCATCAGTAATAGCGGGGGGTCGCGCAATGAGCAGTTCTTC. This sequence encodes CAISNSGGSRNEQFF.

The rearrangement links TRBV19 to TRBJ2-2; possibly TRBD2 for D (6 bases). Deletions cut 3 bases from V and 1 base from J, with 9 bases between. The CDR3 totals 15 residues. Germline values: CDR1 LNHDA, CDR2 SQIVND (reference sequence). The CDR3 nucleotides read TGTGCCAGTAGTATGGAGGGAGGGAACACCGGGGAGCTGTTTTTT. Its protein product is CASSMEGGNTGELFF.